One sample yielded the 2 T cell receptor beta chains listed below, sequenced in a study of T cells in women clearing cervical HPV infection. Profiling relied on immunoSEQ multiplex PCR, and the TCRdb table lists in-frame clones only, not all of them. Listed are fewer than 40,000 clones; roughly 6.8% falls within the top ten. Sequencing input: blood buffy coat. All receptors come from a woman between 18 and 70 years old with a cervical HPV16 infection that either progressed to CIN3+ or cleared (not recorded which).

Notes on this clone: The read halts 3 residues ahead of the CDR3 end, with the missing end drawn from the germline J gene. The chain is built from TRBV5-1 and TRBJ1-3; D uncertain. The germline CDR1 and CDR2 sequences are SGHRS and YFSETQ. V lost 4 bases to trimming and J lost 0 bases, with 17 bases between them. This CDR3 has 17 amino acids. The CDR3 loop reads CASSPLVSANSGNTIYF. CDR3 DNA, as far as it was read: TGCGCCAGCAGCCCACTAGTTTCCGCCAACTCTGGAAACACC.

A word on this clone: The CDR3 end falls 3 residues outside the read, so it is completed with the germline J gene. In the same sample, other DNA sequences code for this CDR3. The V call is TRBV20-1, the J call TRBJ2-3; 10 bases fit TRBD2. CDR3 size: 13 residues. Germline V CDR1 and CDR2: DFQATT, SNEGSKA (reference sequence). CDR3: CSARTSGQETQYF. The sequenced part of the CDR3 DNA is TGCAGTGCTAGGACTAGCGGGCAAGAGACG.